The sequence of this T cell receptor beta chain was determined in a study of blood T cell repertoires in COVID-19. Whole-study context: Donors in the United States, Italy and Spain gave samples during acute or convalescent COVID-19.

J gave up 7 bases and V 7 bases, and 7 bases lay outside the gene matches. CDR3 length: 13 residues. Authors' data handling: Amplification with reference gene primers provided the estimates of nucleated cell counts. Data came from immunoSEQ multiplex PCR; TCRdb stores just in-frame clones and leaves some out. D and trimming were read from the DNA, whereas the V and J calls and clone size are those reported in that table. The sample consists of about 99,000 clones, 87% of them appearing once. Input material: peripheral blood. This chain links TRBV12-3 or TRBV12-4 with TRBJ2-1; 7 nucleotides line up with TRBD1. The origin of this receptor is a human donor in a cohort sampled during active COVID-19. Here the CDR3 reads CASMTGSRNEQFF. The CDR3 DNA sequence: TGTGCCAGCATGACAGGGTCGCGGAATGAGCAGTTCTTC.